A single sample gave rise to the 18 T cell receptor beta chains below, sequenced in a study of shared clonotypes between healthy human individuals. Data came from immunoSEQ multiplex PCR; TCRdb stores just in-frame clones and leaves some out. The profile covers 2 million to 3 million clones, with over 85% appearing a single time and about 0.38% taken by the ten largest. The sequenced material came from naive CD4+ T cells from PBMCs. The subset here: CD45RA+ positively selected. All receptors derive from a man younger than 30 in good health. Some clones in this sample may be carry-over from other donors' samples.

J is TRBJ2-5 and V is TRBV7-2, with D maybe TRBD2 (5 bases). Germline CDR1 and CDR2: SGHTA and FQGNSA. This CDR3 spans 14 amino acids. V shed 1 base and J shed 7 bases, with 13 bases lying between them. CDR3 sequence (DNA): TGTGCCAGCAGCTTAGATTCGGCAGGAGGGACCCAGTACTTC. This gives the protein CASSLDSAGGTQYF.

The J gene is TRBJ2-7, the V gene TRBV6-6; D is perhaps TRBD2 (5 bases). Trimming removed 2 bases from V and 0 bases from J, with 11 bases in between. This CDR3 has 15 residues. Per germline, CDR1 MNHNY and CDR2 SVGAGI (reference sequence). The CDR3 spells CASSYELGASYEQYF. Written as DNA, the CDR3 is TGTGCCAGCAGTTACGAACTAGGTGCCTCCTACGAGCAGTACTTC.

A few counts support this clone. The rearrangement uses TRBV19 and TRBJ1-4; D unclear. Germline V gene sequence: CDR1 LNHDA, CDR2 SQIVND (reference sequence). Deletions cut 3 bases from V and 0 bases from J, with 5 bases between. This CDR3 spans 14 amino acids. This CDR3 reads CASSMFTTNEKLFF. The CDR3 DNA is TGTGCCAGTAGTATGTTCACAACTAATGAAAAACTGTTTTTT.

The chain has TRBV5-1 and TRBJ1-2, with 8 positions matching TRBD1. CDR3 length equals 15 residues. Germline V lookup: CDR1 SGHRS, CDR2 YFSETQ. With V trimmed by 2 bases and J by 3 bases, 6 bases remained unmatched. CDR3 nucleotides: TGCGCCAGCAGCTTCCGGACAGGGATCGACTATGGCTACACCTTC. Residues: CASSFRTGIDYGYTF.

A single count supports this clone. This sequence joins TRBV9 and TRBJ2-1; 10 positions match TRBD2. The CDR3 runs 16 residues. V lost 0 bases to trimming and J lost 2 bases; unmatched junction nucleotides: 2. Germline V gene sequence: CDR1 SGDLS, CDR2 YYNGEE. CDR3 bases: TGTGCCAGCAGCGTAGCCGGGACTAGCGCCTACAATGAGCAGTTCTTC. Protein sequence: CASSVAGTSAYNEQFF. The full variable domain, rest sourced from reference TRBV9 and TRBJ2-1, is DSGVTQTPKHLITATGQRVTLRCSPRSGDLSVYWYQQSLDQGLQFLIQYYNGEERAKGNILERFSAQQFPDLHSELNLSSLELGDSALYFCASSVAGTSAYNEQFFGPGTRLTVL.

This chain joins TRBV9 and TRBJ2-7; TRBD1 matches at 10 bases. Germline V gives CDR1 SGDLS, CDR2 YYNGEE. J was trimmed by 2 bases and V by 5 bases; bases with no gene match: 4. This CDR3 is 14 amino acids long. The CDR3 DNA is TGTGCCAGCAGTAAGACAGGGGGCGCCTACGAGCAGTACTTC. Translating gives CASSKTGGAYEQYF. Using reference TRBV9 and TRBJ2-7 for the parts outside the CDR3, the full variable domain is DSGVTQTPKHLITATGQRVTLRCSPRSGDLSVYWYQQSLDQGLQFLIQYYNGEERAKGNILERFSAQQFPDLHSELNLSSLELGDSALYFCASSKTGGAYEQYFGPGTRLTVT.

The count of this clone is one. This chain connects TRBV7-6 to TRBJ1-2; TRBD1 might be the D (6 bases). The CDR3 is made up of 13 amino acids. The germline CDR1 and CDR2 sequences are SGHVS and FNYEAQ. The ends were cut back, 5 bases at V and 2 bases at J, with 9 bases in the middle. CDR3 coding DNA: TGTGCCAGCAGCGTTGACAGGAACTATGGCTACACCTTC. Amino acid sequence: CASSVDRNYGYTF.

The CDR3 sequence is CASSTGTGGDEQYF. CDR3 nucleotides: TGTGCCAGCAGCACCGGGACAGGGGGCGACGAGCAGTACTTC. This chain uses TRBV21-1 with TRBJ2-5; the table's D call, TRBD1, was not checked against the DNA. Gene TRBJ2-7 matches the end of the DNA better, so the J call may be wrong. TRBV21-1 is classified as a pseudogene. There are 14 residues in the CDR3.

This chain uses TRBV7-2 with TRBJ2-1; D may be TRBD2 (6 bases). Germline V gives CDR1 SGHTA, CDR2 FQGNSA. The CDR3 is made up of 15 amino acids. Deletions cut 0 bases from V and 4 bases from J, with 10 bases between. In nucleotides, the CDR3 is TGTGCCAGCAGCTTAGCGGGAGGTCTATACAATGAGCAGTTCTTC. It is translated as CASSLAGGLYNEQFF.

The rearrangement joins TRBV6-5 to TRBJ2-1, with TRBD2 matching 7 bases. CDR1 and CDR2 from the germline V gene are MNHEY and SVGAGI. The CDR3 runs 12 residues. J was trimmed by 4 bases and V by 11 bases; bases with no gene match: 5. CDR3 sequence (DNA): TGTGCCGCGGGGGACGGGTACAATGAGCAGTTCTTC. Its protein product is CAAGDGYNEQFF.

The V gene is TRBV6-1, the J gene TRBJ2-5; D ambiguous. The CDR3 is made up of 14 amino acids. CDR1 MNHNS and CDR2 SASEGT come from the germline V gene. V was trimmed by 5 bases and J by 5 bases, leaving 15 bases between them. The DNA of the CDR3 is TGTGCCAGCAGTCGTGCGGTGAGCTGGGAGACCCAGTACTTC. This translates into CASSRAVSWETQYF.

Points on this clone: Other DNA sequences in this sample translate to the same CDR3. The chain joins TRBV9 to TRBJ2-2, with D unresolved. V was shortened by 2 bases and J by 6 bases, with 2 bases between the two germline ends. CDR3 length: 11 residues. The germline V gene encodes CDR1 SGDLS and CDR2 YYNGEE. CDR3 in DNA: TGTGCCAGCAGCGTCTCCGGGGAGCTGTTTTTT. The encoded protein is CASSVSGELFF. The whole variable domain, remainder taken from reference TRBV9 and TRBJ2-2, is DSGVTQTPKHLITATGQRVTLRCSPRSGDLSVYWYQQSLDQGLQFLIQYYNGEERAKGNILERFSAQQFPDLHSELNLSSLELGDSALYFCASSVSGELFFGEGSRLTVL.

As concerns this clone: Other DNA sequences in this sample translate to the same CDR3. The chain couples TRBV19 to TRBJ1-5; D uncertain. V was clipped by 8 bases and J by 2 bases, with 13 bases between them. Germline CDR1 reads LNHDA; CDR2 reads SQIVND (reference sequence). This CDR3 comprises 14 residues. The CDR3 sequence is CASSLRAGNQPQHF. The CDR3, as DNA: TGTGCCAGTTCTCTACGGGCCGGCAATCAGCCCCAGCATTTT.

The chain uses TRBV28 and TRBJ2-1, with 7 bases matching TRBD2. The CDR3 extends over 19 amino acids. Germline CDR1 and CDR2: MDHEN and SYDVKM. J gave up 0 bases and V 2 bases, and 13 bases lay outside the gene matches. DNA for the CDR3: TGTGCCAGCAGTTTAGAGGCTAGCGGATACCGTAACTCCTACAATGAGCAGTTCTTC. Translation: CASSLEASGYRNSYNEQFF.

As to this clone: The sample holds other DNA sequences that translate to the same CDR3. CDR3 in DNA: TGTGCCAGCAGCTTGAACTCTGGGGCCAACGTCCTGACTTTC. Its translation: CASSLNSGANVLTF. The V gene is TRBV7-9, the J gene TRBJ2-6; D call uncertain. Germline V lookup: CDR1 SEHNR, CDR2 FQNEAQ (reference sequence). The V and J ends lost 3 bases and 0 bases respectively, with 3 bases between them. This CDR3 spans 14 amino acids.

Of note for this clone: Other DNA sequences in the sample encode the same CDR3. This chain uses TRBV5-1 with TRBJ2-1; D tentatively fits TRBD1 or TRBD2 (5 bases each). This CDR3 is built from 13 residues. CDR1 SGHRS and CDR2 YFSETQ come from the germline V gene. V was clipped by 4 bases and J by 4 bases, with 9 bases between them. The CDR3 here is CASSTGTYNEQFF. The CDR3 coding sequence is TGCGCCAGCAGCACCGGGACGTACAATGAGCAGTTCTTC.

The rearrangement joins TRBV4-2 to TRBJ2-5; D gene unclear. The CDR3 is made up of 14 amino acids. V lost 1 base and J 5 bases, leaving 11 bases between the germline ends. Looked up from germline, CDR1 is LGHNA and CDR2 is YNFKEQ. The CDR3 here is CASSQATFSETQYF. The CDR3 DNA sequence: TGTGCCAGCAGCCAAGCAACGTTTTCGGAGACCCAGTACTTC.

This sequence joins TRBV5-6 and TRBJ2-3, with a weak D call TRBD1 (5 bases). Per the germline V gene, CDR1 is SGHDT and CDR2 is YYEEEE. The CDR3 runs 13 residues. V lost 1 base and J lost 4, with 7 bases in between. The CDR3 sequence is CASSLLGADTQYF. Written as DNA, the CDR3 is TGTGCCAGCAGCTTGTTAGGGGCAGATACGCAGTATTTT.